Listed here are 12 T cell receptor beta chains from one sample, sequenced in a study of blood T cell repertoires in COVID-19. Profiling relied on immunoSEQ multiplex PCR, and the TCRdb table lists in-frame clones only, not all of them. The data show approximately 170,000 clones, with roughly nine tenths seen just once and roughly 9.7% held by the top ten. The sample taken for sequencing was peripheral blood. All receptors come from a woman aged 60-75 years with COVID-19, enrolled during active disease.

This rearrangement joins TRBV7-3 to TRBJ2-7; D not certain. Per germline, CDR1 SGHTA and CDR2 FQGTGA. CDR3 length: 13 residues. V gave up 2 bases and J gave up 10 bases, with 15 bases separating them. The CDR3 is CASSLSPTGEQYF. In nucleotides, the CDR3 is TGTGCCAGCAGCTTATCGCCGACGGGTGAACAGTACTTC. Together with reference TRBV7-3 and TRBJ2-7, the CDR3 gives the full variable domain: GAGVSQTPSNKVTEKGKYVELRCDPISGHTALYWYRQSLGQGPEFLIYFQGTGAADDSGLPNDRFFAVRPEGSVSTLKIQRTERGDSAVYLCASSLSPTGEQYFGPGTRLTVT.

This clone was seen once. The CDR3 spells CASSLSGRPSYEQYF. The CDR3 nucleotides are TGTGCCAGCAGCCTTAGCGGGAGGCCCTCCTACGAGCAGTACTTC. The chain recombines TRBV7-9 with TRBJ2-7; 10 nucleotides agree with TRBD2. Per germline, CDR1 SEHNR and CDR2 FQNEAQ (reference sequence). Trimming cost V 5 bases and J 0 bases; bases outside gene matches: 4. The CDR3 contains 15 residues.

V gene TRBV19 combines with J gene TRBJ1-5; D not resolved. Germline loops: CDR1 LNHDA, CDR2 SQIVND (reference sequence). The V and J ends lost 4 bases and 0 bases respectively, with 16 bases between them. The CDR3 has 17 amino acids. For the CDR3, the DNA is TGTGCCAGTAGTAGTGAGGCAGACCTATATAGCAATCAGCCCCAGCATTTT. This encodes CASSSEADLYSNQPQHF.

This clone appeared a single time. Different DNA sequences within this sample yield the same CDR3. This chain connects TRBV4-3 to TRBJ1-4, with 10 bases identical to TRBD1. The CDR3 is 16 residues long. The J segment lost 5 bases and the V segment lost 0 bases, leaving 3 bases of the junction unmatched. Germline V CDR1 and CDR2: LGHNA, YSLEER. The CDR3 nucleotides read TGCGCCAGCAGCCAAGATCTGGGACAGGGGAATGAAAAACTGTTTTTT. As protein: CASSQDLGQGNEKLFF.

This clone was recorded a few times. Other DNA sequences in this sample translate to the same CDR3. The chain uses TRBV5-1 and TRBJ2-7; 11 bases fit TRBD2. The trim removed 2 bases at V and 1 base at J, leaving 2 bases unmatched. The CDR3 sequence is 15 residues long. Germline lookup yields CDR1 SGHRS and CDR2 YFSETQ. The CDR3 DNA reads TGCGCCAGCAGCTTAGGGACTAGCGGTTCCTACGAGCAGTACTTC. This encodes CASSLGTSGSYEQYF.

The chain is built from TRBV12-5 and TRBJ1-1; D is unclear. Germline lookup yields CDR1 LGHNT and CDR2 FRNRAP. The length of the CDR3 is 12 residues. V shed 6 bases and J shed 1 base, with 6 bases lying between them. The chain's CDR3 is CASGTGNTEAFF. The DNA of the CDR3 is TGTGCTAGTGGCACGGGGAACACTGAAGCTTTCTTT.

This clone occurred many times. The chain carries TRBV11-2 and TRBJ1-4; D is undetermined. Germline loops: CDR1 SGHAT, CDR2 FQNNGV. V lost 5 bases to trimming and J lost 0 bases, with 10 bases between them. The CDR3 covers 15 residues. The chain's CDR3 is CASSPGLTTNEKLFF. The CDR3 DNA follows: TGTGCCAGCAGCCCAGGACTGACAACTAATGAAAAACTGTTTTTT.

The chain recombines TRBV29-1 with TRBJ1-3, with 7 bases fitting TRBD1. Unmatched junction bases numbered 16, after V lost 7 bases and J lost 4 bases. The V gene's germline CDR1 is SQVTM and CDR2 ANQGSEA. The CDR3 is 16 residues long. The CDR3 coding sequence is TGCAGCGCCTCTCCGGACAGGACGGGGGTAGGAAACACCATATATTTT. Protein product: CSASPDRTGVGNTIYF. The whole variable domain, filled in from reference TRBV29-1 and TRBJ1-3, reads SAVISQKPSRDICQRGTSLTIQCQVDSQVTMMFWYRQQPGQSLTLIATANQGSEATYESGFVIDKFPISRPNLTFSTLTVSNMSPEDSSIYLCSASPDRTGVGNTIYFGEGSWLTVV.

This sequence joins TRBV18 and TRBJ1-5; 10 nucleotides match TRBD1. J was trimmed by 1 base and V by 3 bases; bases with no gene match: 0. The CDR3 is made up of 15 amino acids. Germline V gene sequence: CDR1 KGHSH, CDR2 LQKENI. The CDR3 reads CASSPGQGSNQPQHF. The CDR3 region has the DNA TGTGCCAGCTCACCGGGACAGGGGAGCAATCAGCCCCAGCATTTT.

CDR3 sequence reads: CSVGQGARDEQYF. CDR3 DNA sequence: TGCAGCGTCGGACAGGGGGCGCGGGACGAGCAGTACTTC. This chain links TRBV29-1 with TRBJ2-7; 11 nucleotides match TRBD1. The CDR3 is 13 amino acids. CDR1 and CDR2 (germline): SQVTM, ANQGSEA. With V trimmed by 6 bases and J by 5 bases, 6 bases remained unmatched.

CDR3 bases: TGTGCCAGCAGCGTATGGCCGGGGACTAGCGGGTCCTACGAGCAGTACTTC. Its protein product is CASSVWPGTSGSYEQYF. The chain joins TRBV9 to TRBJ2-7; 12 bases match TRBD2. Germline assignment: CDR1 SGDLS and CDR2 YYNGEE. Trimming took 1 base from V and 1 from J; bases not matched to a gene: 6. This CDR3 is built from 17 residues.

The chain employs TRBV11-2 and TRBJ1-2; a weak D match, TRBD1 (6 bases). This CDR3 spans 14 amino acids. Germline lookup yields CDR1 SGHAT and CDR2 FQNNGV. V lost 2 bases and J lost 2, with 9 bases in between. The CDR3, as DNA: TGTGCCAGCAGCTTATATACAGGGAACTATGGCTACACCTTC. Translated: CASSLYTGNYGYTF.